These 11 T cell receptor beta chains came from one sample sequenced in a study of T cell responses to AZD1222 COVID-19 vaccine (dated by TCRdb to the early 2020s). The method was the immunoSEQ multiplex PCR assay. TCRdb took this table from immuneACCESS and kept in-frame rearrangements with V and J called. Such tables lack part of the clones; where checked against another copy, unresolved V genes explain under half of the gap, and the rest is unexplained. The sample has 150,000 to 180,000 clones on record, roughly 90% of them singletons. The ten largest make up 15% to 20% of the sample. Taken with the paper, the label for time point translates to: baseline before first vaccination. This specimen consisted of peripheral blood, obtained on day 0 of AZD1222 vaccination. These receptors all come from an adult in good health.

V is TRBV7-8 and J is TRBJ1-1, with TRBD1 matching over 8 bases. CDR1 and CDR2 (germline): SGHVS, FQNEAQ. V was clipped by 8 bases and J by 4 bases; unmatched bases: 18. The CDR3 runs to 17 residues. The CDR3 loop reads CASFLTGGAFKVTEAFF. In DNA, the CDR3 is TGTGCCAGCTTCCTTACAGGGGGAGCGTTTAAGGTCACTGAAGCTTTCTTT.

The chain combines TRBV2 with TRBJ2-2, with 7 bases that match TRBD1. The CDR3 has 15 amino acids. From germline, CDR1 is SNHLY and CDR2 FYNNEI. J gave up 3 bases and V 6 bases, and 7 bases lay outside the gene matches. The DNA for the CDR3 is TGTGCCAGCAGCAAAGACAGGGCATACACCGGGGAGCTGTTTTTT. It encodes CASSKDRAYTGELFF.

This chain's CDR3 is CATSSLDGAAYNSPLHF. The CDR3 bases are TGTGCCACCAGCTCACTAGACGGGGCCGCCTATAATTCACCCCTCCACTTT. The J gene is TRBJ1-6, the V gene TRBV15; the D gene is possibly TRBD1 (5 bases). The V and J ends lost 5 bases and 2 bases respectively, with 16 bases between them. CDR1 LNHNV and CDR2 YYDKDF come from the germline V gene (reference sequence). The CDR3 consists of 17 residues.

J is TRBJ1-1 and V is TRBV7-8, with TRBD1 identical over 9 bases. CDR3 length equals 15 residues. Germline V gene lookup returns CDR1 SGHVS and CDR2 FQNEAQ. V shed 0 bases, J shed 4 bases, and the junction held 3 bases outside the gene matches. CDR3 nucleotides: TGTGCCAGCAGCTTAGCTTCGACAGGGGGCACTGAAGCTTTCTTT. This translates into CASSLASTGGTEAFF.

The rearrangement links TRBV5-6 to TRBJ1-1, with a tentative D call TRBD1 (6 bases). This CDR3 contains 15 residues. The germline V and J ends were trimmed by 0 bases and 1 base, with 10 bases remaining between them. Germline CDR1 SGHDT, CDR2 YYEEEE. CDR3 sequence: CASSLAPGQNTEAFF. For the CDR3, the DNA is TGTGCCAGCAGCTTGGCCCCGGGACAGAACACTGAAGCTTTCTTT.

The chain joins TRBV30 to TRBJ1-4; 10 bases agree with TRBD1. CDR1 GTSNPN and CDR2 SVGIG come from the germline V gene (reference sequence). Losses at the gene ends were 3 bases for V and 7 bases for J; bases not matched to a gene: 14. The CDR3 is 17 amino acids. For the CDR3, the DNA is TGTGCCTGGAGCCATAGACAGGGGGCGGGGACGGGTGAAAAACTGTTTTTT. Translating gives CAWSHRQGAGTGEKLFF.

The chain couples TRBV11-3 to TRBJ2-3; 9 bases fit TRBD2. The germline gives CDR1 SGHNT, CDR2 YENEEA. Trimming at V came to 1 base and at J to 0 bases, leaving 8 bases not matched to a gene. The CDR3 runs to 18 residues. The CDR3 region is CASSLGTSGLDSTDTQYF. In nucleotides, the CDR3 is TGTGCCAGCAGCTTAGGAACTAGCGGGCTGGATAGCACAGATACGCAGTATTTT.

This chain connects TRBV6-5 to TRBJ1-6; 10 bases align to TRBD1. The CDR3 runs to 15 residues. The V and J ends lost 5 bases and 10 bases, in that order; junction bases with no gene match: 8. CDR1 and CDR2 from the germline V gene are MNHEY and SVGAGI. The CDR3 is CASSLTGGRASPLHF. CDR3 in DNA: TGTGCCAGCAGTCTGACAGGGGGCAGAGCCTCACCCCTCCACTTT.

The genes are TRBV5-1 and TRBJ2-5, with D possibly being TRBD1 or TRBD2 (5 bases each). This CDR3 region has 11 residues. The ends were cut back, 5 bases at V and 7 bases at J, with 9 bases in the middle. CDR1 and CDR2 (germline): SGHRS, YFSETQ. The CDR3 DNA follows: TGCGCCAGCAGGGGGGTAGCGACCCAGTACTTC. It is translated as CASRGVATQYF.

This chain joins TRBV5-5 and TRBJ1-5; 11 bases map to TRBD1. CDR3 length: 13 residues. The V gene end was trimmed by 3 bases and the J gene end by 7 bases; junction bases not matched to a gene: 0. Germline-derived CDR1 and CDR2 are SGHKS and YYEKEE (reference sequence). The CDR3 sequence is CASSWDRGQPQHF. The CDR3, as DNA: TGTGCCAGCAGCTGGGACAGGGGGCAGCCCCAGCATTTT.

CDR3 region: CASSQDGGGSEAFF. In DNA form, the CDR3 reads TGCGCCAGCAGCCAAGATGGGGGAGGCTCCGAAGCTTTCTTT. The J gene is TRBJ1-1, the V gene TRBV4-1; possibly TRBD1 for D (5 bases). There are 14 residues in the CDR3. Trimming pared 0 bases from V and 8 bases from J, leaving 13 bases between. Germline lookup yields CDR1 MGHRA and CDR2 YSYEKL.